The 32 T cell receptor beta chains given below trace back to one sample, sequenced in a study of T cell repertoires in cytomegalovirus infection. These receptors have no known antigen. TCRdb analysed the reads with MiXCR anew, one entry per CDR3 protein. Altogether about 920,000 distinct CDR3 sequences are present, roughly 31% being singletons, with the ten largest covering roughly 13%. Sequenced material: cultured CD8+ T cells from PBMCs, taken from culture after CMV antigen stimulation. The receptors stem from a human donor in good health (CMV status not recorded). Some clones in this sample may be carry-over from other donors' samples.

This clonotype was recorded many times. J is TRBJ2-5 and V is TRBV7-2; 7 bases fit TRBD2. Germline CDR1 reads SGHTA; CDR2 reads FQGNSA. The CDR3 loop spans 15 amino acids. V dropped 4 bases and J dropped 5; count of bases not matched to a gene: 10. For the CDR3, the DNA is TGTGCCAGCAGCTCAGAACTAGCGCGGTATGAGACCCAGTACTTC. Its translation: CASSSELARYETQYF.

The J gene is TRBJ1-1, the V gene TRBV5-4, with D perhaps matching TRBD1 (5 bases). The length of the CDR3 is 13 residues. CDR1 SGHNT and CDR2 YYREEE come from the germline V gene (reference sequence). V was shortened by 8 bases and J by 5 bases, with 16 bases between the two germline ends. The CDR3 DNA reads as TGTGCCAGTTGGAGGGCAGGGAGGACTGAAGCTTTCTTT. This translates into CASWRAGRTEAFF.

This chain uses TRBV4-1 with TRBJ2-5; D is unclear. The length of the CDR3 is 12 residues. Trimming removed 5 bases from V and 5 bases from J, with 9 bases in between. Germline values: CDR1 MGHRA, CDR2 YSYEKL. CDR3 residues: CASSADTETQYF. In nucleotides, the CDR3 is TGCGCCAGCAGCGCTGACACGGAGACCCAGTACTTC.

The CDR3 coding sequence is TGTGCCAGCAGTCCCGGGAGGCATGAGCAGTTCTTC. It yields the protein CASSPGRHEQFF. This sequence joins TRBV12-3 or TRBV12-4 and TRBJ2-1, with 7 positions matching TRBD2. There are 12 residues in the CDR3. The junction had 3 bases not matched to a gene; V was cut back by 5 bases and J by 8 bases.

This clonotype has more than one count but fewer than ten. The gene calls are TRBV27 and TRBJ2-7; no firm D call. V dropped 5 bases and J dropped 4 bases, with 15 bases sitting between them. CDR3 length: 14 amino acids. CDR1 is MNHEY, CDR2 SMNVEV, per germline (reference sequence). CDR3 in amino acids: CASSPGLLWYEQYF. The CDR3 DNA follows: TGTGCCAGCAGTCCCGGGCTTCTGTGGTACGAGCAGTACTTC.

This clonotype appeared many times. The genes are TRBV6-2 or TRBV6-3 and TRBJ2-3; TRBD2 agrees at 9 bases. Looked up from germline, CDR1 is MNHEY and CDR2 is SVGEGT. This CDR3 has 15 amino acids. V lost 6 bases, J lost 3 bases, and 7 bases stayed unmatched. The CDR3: CASSSGTSRTDTQYF. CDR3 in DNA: TGTGCCAGCAGCTCAGGGACTAGCAGGACAGATACGCAGTATTTT.

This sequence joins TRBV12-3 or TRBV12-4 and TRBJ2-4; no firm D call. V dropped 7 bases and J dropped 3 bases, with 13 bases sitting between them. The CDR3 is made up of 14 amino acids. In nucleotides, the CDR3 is TGTGCCAGCACTAGTCCGCGAATCAAAAACATTCAGTACTTC. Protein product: CASTSPRIKNIQYF.

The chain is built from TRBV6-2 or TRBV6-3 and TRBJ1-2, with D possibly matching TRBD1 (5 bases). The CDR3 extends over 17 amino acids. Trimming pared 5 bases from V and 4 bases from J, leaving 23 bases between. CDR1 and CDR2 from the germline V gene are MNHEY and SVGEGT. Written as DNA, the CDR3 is TGTGCCAGCAGTGAAATAGCCACAGGTCTCCATACCTATGGCTACACCTTC. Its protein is CASSEIATGLHTYGYTF.

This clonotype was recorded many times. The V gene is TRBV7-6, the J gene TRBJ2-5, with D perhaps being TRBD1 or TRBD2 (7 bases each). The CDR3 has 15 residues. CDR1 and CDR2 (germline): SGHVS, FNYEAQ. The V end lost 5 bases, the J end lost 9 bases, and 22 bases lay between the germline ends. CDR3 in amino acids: CASSPAGGAEGAQYF. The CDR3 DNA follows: TGTGCCAGCAGCCCCGCAGGGGGGGCAGAGGGGGCCCAGTACTTC.

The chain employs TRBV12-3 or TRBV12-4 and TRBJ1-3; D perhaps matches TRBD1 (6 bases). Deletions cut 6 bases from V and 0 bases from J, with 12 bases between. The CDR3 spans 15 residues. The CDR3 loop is CASSHRVSSGNTIYF. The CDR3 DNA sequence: TGTGCCAGCAGCCACAGGGTTTCCTCTGGAAACACCATATATTTT.

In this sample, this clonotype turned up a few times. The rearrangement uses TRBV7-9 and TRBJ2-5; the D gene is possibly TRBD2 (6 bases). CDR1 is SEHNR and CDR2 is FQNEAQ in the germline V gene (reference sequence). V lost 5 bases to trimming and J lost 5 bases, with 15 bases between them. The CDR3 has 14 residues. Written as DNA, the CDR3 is TGTGCCAGCAGCCGAGCGGGTGATTGGGAGACCCAGTACTTC. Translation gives CASSRAGDWETQYF.

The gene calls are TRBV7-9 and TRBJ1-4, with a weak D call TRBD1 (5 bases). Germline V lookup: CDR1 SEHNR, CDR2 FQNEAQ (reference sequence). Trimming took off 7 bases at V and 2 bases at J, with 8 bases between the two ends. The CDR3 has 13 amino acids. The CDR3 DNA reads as TGTGCCAGCACCCGGGGCACTAATGAAAAACTGTTTTTT. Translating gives CASTRGTNEKLFF.

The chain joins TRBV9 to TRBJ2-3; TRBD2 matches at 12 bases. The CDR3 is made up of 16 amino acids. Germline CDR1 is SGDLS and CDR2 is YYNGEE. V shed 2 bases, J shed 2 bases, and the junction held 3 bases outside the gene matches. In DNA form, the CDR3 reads TGTGCCAGCAGCGTCAGGACTAGCGGGGTCACAGATACGCAGTATTTT. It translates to CASSVRTSGVTDTQYF.

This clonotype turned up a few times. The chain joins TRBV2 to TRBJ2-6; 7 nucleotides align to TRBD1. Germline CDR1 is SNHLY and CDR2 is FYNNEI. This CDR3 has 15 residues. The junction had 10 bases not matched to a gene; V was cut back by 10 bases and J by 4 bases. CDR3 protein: CATPLTGKGANVLTF. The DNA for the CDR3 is TGTGCCACCCCCCTGACAGGGAAAGGGGCCAACGTCCTGACTTTC.

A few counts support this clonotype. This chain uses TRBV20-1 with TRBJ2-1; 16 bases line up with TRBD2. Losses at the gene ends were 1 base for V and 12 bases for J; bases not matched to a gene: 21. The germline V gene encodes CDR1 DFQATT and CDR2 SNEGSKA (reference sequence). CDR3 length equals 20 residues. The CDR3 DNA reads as TGCAGTGCTAGAGGCCCCCCGGGACTAGCGGGGGGGCGCCTATTACGGGTGCAGTTCTTC. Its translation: CSARGPPGLAGGRLLRVQFF.

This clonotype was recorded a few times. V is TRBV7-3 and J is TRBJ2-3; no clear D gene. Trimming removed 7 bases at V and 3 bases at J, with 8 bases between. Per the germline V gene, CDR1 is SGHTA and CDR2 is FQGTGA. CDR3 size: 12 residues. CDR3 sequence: CASIDRTDTQYF. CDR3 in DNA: TGTGCCAGCATCGATCGAACAGATACGCAGTATTTT.

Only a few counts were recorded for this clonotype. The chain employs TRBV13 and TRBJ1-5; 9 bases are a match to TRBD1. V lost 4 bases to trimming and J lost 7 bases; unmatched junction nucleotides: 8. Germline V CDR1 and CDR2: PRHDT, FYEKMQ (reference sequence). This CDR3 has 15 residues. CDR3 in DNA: TGTGCCAGCAGCTCGGGACAGGGAAGGGTGCAGCCCCAGCATTTT. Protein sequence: CASSSGQGRVQPQHF.

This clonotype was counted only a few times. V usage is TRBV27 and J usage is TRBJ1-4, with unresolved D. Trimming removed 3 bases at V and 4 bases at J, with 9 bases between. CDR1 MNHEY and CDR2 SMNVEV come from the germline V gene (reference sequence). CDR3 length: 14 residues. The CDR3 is CASSLSGFNEKLFF. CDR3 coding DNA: TGTGCCAGCAGTTTGTCGGGGTTTAATGAAAAACTGTTTTTT.

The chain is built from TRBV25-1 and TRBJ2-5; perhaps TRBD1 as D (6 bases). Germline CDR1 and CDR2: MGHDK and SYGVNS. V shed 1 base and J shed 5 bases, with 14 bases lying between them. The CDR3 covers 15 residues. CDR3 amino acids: CASSEFGVGAETQYF. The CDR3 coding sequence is TGTGCCAGCAGTGAATTTGGGGTGGGGGCGGAGACCCAGTACTTC.

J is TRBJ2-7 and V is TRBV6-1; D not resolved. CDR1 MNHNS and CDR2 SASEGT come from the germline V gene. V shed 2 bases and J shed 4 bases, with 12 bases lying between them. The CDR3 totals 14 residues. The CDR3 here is CASSEMQSIYEQYV. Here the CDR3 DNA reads TGTGCCAGCAGTGAAATGCAGAGCATTTACGAGCAGTACGTC.

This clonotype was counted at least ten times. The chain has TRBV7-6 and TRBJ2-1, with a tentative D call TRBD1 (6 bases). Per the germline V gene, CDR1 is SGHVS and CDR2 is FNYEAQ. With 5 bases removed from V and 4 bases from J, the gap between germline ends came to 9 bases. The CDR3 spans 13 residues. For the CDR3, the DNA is TGTGCCAGCAGCCAGACAGGTTACAATGAGCAGTTCTTC. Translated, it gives CASSQTGYNEQFF.

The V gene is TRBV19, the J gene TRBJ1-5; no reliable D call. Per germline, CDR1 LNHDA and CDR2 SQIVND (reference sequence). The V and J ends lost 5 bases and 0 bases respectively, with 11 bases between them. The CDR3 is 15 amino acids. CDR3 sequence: CASSASRGSNQPQHF. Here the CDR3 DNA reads TGTGCCAGTAGTGCCTCCCGGGGTAGCAATCAGCCCCAGCATTTT.

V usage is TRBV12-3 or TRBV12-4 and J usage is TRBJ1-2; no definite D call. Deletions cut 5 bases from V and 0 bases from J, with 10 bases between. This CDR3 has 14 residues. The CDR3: CASSTTATNYGYTF. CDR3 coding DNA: TGTGCCAGCAGTACGACGGCCACTAACTATGGCTACACCTTC.

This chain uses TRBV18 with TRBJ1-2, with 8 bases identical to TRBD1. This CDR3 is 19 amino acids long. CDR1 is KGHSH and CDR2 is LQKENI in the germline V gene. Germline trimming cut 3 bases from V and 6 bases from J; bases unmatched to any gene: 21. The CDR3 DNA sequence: TGTGCCAGCTCACCCTCCCCATTGGACAGGGTCTGGAGTAATGATGGCTACACCTTC. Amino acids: CASSPSPLDRVWSNDGYTF.

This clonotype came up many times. CDR3 nucleotides: TGTGCCAGCAGCTTCCCCCAGGGGGCTGCGGACACCGGGGAGCTGTTTTTT. This translates into CASSFPQGAADTGELFF. The chain employs TRBV7-6 and TRBJ2-2, with 8 bases that match TRBD1. This CDR3 region has 17 residues. The V and J ends lost 3 bases and 3 bases, in that order; junction bases with no gene match: 9. CDR1 is SGHVS and CDR2 is FNYEAQ in the germline V gene.

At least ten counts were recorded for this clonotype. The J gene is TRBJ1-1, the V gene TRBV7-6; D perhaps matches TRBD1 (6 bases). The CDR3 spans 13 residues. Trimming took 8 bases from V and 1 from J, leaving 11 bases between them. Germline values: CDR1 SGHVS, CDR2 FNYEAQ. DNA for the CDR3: TGTGCCAGCCGAGGGGGAGGGAACACTGAAGCTTTCTTT. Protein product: CASRGGGNTEAFF.

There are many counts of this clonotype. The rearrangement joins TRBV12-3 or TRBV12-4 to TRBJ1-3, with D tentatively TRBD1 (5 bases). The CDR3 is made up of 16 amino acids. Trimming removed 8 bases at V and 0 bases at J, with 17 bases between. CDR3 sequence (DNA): TGTGCCAGCTTACAGGACGGAACCCCCTCTGGAAACACCATATATTTT. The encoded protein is CASLQDGTPSGNTIYF.

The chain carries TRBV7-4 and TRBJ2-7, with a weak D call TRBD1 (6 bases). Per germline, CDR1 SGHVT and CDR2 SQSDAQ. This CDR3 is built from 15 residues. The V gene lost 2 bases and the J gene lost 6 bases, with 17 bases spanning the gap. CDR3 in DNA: TGTGCCAGCAGCTTATTTGGCTACCGGGACACCGAGCAGTACTTC. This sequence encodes CASSLFGYRDTEQYF.

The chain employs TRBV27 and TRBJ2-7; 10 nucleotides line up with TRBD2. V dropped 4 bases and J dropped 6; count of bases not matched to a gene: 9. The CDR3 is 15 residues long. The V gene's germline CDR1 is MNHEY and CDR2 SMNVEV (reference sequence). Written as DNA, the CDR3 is TGTGCCAGCAGTTCGCCACTAGCGGGGAAGGCCGAGCAGTACGTC. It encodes CASSSPLAGKAEQYV.

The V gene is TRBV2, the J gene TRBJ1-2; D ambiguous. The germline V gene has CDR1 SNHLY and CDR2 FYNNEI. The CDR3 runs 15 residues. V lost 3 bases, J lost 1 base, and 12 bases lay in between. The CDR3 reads CASSDSLTLNYGYTF. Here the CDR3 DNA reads TGTGCCAGCAGTGACTCGCTTACCCTTAACTATGGCTACACCTTC.

The CDR3: CAISEDSPGYTEAFF. The CDR3, as DNA: TGTGCCATCAGTGAAGACAGCCCGGGGTACACTGAAGCTTTCTTT. This chain connects TRBV10-3 to TRBJ1-1; D may be TRBD1 (5 bases). V shed 3 bases and J shed 3 bases, with 14 bases lying between them. This CDR3 comprises 15 residues. The germline gives CDR1 ENHRY, CDR2 SYGVKD.

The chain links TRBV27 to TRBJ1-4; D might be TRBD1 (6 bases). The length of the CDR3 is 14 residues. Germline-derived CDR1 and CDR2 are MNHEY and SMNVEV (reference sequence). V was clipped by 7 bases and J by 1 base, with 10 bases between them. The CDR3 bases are TGTGCCAGCAATCCGACAGGAACTAATGAAAAACTGTTTTTT. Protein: CASNPTGTNEKLFF.